A selection of T cell receptor beta chains follows, all from one sample in a study of blood T cell repertoires in COVID-19. Clones were sequenced by immunoSEQ multiplex PCR, and TCRdb holds only the in-frame ones, with some missing. The sample lists about 82,000 clones; around nine tenths were seen once. Material: PBMCs or T cells enriched from blood (not recorded which). These receptors all stem from a woman in her fifties or sixties with acute COVID-19. The conserved cysteine and the conserved F or W are not part of the CDR3 here.

j_gene,v_gene,CDR3aa
TRBJ2-1,TRBV10-1,ASSEGLAGRDEQF
TRBJ2-5,TRBV2,ASSRLEEETQY
TRBJ1-4,TRBV7-2,ASSPQGTTNEKLF
TRBJ2-7,TRBV5-1,ASSGNPRGPSSYEQY
TRBJ1-2,TRBV7-8,ASSFSRRGTYGYT
TRBJ2-7,TRBV5-1,ASRGTSGRDYEQY
TRBJ1-6,TRBV10-3,AAGQLNSPLH
TRBJ1-5,TRBV9,ASSEGPDNQPQH
TRBJ2-7,TRBV7-9,ASSTSGSYEQY
TRBJ2-2,TRBV4-1,ASSQEPTNTGELF
TRBJ1-2,TRBV18,ASSPGEVGYT
TRBJ2-2,TRBV4-3,ASSRNRGPNTGELF
TRBJ1-5,TRBV4-1,ASSQAGSNQPQH
TRBJ1-3,TRBV12-3/TRBV12-4,ASSRGQGNTIY
TRBJ2-1,TRBV2,ATPGTGLPDEQF
TRBJ2-7,TRBV3-1/TRBV3-2,ASSQGRAGEQY
TRBJ2-2,TRBV18,ASSPSANTGELF
TRBJ2-1,TRBV3-1/TRBV3-2,ASSGPSGAYNEQF
TRBJ2-3,TRBV7-2,ASSAGLAGRDTQY
TRBJ2-1,TRBV5-8,ASSLVRGDRGNEQF
TRBJ2-7,TRBV27,ASSPRAGMWLYEQY
TRBJ1-1,TRBV5-1,ASSLDPRVGTEAF
TRBJ1-2,TRBV5-6,ASSYRAPYGYT
TRBJ1-2,TRBV29-1,SVSGGNYGYT
TRBJ2-3,TRBV3-1/TRBV3-2,ASSPRQTDTQY
TRBJ2-1,TRBV27,ASTVSGRGPRRPESYNEQF
TRBJ2-3,TRBV9,ASEAGGDTQY
TRBJ2-7,TRBV11-3,ASSLGRQGWTYEQY
TRBJ2-5,TRBV2,ASRPRGGAETQY
TRBJ1-2,TRBV6-5,ASSYYQGGGYT
TRBJ1-5,TRBV19,ASTAGSYLSNQPQH
TRBJ2-1,TRBV7-2,ASSLKGQGTYNEQF
TRBJ2-1,TRBV2,ASSGGQGAFDEQF
TRBJ2-3,TRBV24-1,ATSDTRGLADTQY
TRBJ1-3,TRBV7-3,ASSYTTGNTIY
TRBJ1-6,TRBV5-5,ASSSFREVNSPLH
TRBJ1-4,TRBV5-4,ASSSHTEEKLF
TRBJ1-2,TRBV30,AWSAGHSYGYT
TRBJ1-4,TRBV6-6,ASRSTGGGNEKLF
TRBJ1-3,TRBV18,ASSPGQGVNGNTIY
TRBJ1-6,TRBV20-1,SASQGAGSPLH